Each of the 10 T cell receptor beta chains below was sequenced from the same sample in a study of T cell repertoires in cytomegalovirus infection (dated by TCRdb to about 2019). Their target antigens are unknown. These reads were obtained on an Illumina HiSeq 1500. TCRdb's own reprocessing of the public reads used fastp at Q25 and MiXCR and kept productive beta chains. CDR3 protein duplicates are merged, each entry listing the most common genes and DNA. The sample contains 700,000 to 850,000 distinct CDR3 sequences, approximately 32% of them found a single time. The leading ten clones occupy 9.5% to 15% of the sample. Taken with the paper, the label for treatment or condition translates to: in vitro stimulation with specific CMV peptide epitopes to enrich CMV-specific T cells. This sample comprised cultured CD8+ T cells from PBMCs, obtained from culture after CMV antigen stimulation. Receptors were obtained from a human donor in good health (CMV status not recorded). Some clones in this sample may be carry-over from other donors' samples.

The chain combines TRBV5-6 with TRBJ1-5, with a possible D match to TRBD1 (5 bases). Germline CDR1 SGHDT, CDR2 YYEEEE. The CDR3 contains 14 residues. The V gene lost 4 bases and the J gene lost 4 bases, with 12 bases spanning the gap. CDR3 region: CASSRRGENQPQHF. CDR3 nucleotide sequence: TGTGCCAGCAGCCGCCGAGGGGAAAATCAGCCCCAGCATTTT.

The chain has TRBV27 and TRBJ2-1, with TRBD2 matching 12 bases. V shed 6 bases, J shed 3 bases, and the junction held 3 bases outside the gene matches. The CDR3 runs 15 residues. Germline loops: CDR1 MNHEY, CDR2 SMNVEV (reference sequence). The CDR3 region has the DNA TGTGCCAGCAGGCTAGCGGGGGGGCTCTACAATGAGCAGTTCTTC. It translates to CASRLAGGLYNEQFF.

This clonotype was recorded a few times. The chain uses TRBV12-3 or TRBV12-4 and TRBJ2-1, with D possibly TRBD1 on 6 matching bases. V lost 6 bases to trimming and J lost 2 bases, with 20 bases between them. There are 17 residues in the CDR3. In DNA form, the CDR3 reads TGTGCCAGCAGCCCTCCGGCCGGGGACAATCCCTACAATGAGCAGTTCTTC. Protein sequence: CASSPPAGDNPYNEQFF.

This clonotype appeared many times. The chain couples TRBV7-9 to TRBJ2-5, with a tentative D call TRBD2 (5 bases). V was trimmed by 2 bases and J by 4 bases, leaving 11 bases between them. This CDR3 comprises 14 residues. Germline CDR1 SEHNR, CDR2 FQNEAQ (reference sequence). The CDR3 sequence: CASSLYGEGETQYF. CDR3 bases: TGTGCCAGCAGCTTATACGGGGAAGGAGAGACCCAGTACTTC.

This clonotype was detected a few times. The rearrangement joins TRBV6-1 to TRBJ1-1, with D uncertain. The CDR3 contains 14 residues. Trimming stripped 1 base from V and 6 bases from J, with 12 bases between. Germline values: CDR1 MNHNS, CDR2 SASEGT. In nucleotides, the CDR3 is TGTGCCAGCAGTGAAGTGAGGGCGTGGGCTGAAGCTTTCTTT. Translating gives CASSEVRAWAEAFF.

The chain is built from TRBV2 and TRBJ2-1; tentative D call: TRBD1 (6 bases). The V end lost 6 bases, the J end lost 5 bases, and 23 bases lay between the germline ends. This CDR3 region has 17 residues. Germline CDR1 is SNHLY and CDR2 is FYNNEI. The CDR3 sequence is CASSVTRTARVHNEQFF. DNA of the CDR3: TGTGCCAGCAGCGTTACCCGGACAGCCCGGGTTCACAATGAGCAGTTCTTC.

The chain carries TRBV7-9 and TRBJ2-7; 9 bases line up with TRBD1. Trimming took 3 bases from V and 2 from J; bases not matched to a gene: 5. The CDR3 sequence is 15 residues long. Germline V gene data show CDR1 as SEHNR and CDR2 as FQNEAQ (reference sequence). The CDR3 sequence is CASSFTGTGTYEQYV. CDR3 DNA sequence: TGTGCCAGCAGCTTCACCGGGACAGGGACCTACGAGCAGTACGTC.

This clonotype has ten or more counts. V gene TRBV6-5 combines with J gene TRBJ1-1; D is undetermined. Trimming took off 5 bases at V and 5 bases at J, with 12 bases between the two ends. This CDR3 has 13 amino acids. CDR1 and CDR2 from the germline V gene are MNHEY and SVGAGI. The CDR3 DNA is TGTGCCAGCAGTCGCGCGGGGAATACTGAAGCTTTCTTT. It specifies CASSRAGNTEAFF.

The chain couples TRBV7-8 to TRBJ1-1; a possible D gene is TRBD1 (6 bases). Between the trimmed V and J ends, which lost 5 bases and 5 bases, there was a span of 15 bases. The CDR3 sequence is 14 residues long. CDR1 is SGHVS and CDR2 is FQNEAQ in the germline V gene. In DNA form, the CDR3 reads TGTGCCAGCAGCCCCGGACAGAGTCAGACTGAAGCTTTCTTT. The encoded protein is CASSPGQSQTEAFF.

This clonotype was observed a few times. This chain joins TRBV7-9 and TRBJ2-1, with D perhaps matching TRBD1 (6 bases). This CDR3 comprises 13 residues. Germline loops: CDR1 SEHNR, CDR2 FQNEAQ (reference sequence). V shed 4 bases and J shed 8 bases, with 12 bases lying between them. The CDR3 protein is CASSSPTGYEQFF. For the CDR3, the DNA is TGTGCCAGCAGCTCACCCACAGGGTATGAGCAGTTCTTC. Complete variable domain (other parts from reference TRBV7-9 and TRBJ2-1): DTGVSQNPRHKITKRGQNVTFRCDPISEHNRLYWYRQTLGQGPEFLTYFQNEAQLEKSRLLSDRFSAERPKGSFSTLEIQRTEQGDSAMYLCASSSPTGYEQFFGPGTRLTVL.